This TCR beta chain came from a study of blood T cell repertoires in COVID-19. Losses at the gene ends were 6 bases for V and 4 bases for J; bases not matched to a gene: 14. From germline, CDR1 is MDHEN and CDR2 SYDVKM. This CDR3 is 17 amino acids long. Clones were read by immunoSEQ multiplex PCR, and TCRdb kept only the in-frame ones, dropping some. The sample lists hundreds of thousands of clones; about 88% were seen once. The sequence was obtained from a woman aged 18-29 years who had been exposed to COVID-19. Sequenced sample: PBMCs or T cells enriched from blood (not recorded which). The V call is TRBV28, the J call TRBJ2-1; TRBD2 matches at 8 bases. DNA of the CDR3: TGTGCCAGCAGGGACGGCCGGGGGGGCTCAGTATACAATGAGCAGTTCTTC. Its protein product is CASRDGRGGSVYNEQFF.